This paragraph reports one T cell receptor (beta chain). This record belongs to a study of identical twins. V was clipped by 6 bases and J by 1 base, with 9 bases between them. Germline CDR1 is SNHLY and CDR2 is FYNNEI. This CDR3 is built from 13 residues. MiXCR was run by TCRdb on the 5' RACE reads, yielding one entry per CDR3 protein. This sample has 350,000 to 600,000 distinct CDR3 sequences, with about 14% found just once. These data were likewise used in another study, on yellow fever vaccine responses in identical twins.

V usage is TRBV2 and J usage is TRBJ1-2; weak D call: TRBD1 (5 bases). This TCR derives from a woman aged 18-29 years in good health. Specimen: CD4+ T cells sorted from blood. CDR3 sequence (DNA): TGTGCCAGCAGCTCTGACAGTAACTATGGCTACACCTTC. Its protein is CASSSDSNYGYTF.